This T cell receptor (beta chain) appears in the sequencing data of a study of blood T cell repertoires in COVID-19. Study-level information: Nucleic acid was either cDNA or gDNA, and it came from T cells, B-cell-depleted T cells, or PBMCs.

Living in 25 or so US areas, the participants were between roughly 18 and 89 years of age. Participant-reported clinical history was the basis for cohort assignment. Two negative PCRs, clearance, or symptom resolution had been documented for recovered Cohort 3 donors. This CDR3 comprises 16 residues. V dropped 5 bases and J dropped 0; count of bases not matched to a gene: 6. CDR1 MNHEY and CDR2 SMNVEV come from the germline V gene (reference sequence). Profiled with immunoSEQ multiplex PCR; TCRdb holds only in-frame clones, not every one. The sample has 150,000 to 200,000 clones; roughly 88% are singletons.

Sequenced: PBMCs or T cells enriched from blood (not recorded which). This clonotype was sampled from an older woman who had recovered from COVID-19. The rearrangement joins TRBV27 to TRBJ2-2; TRBD1 matches at 7 bases. DNA of the CDR3: TGTGCCAGCAGTGCCGACAGGGAGCCGAACACCGGGGAGCTGTTTTTT. This codes for CASSADREPNTGELFF.